What follows is one T cell receptor beta chain and its context. Its antigen is unknown. Trimming at V came to 5 bases and at J to 9 bases, leaving 12 bases not matched to a gene. The CDR3 has 16 residues. Germline V gives CDR1 SGHTA, CDR2 FQGTGA. The data originate from a study of OX40 agonist ivuxolimab in advanced cancers. Study information: Prior therapy, whether anti-PD-1, anti-PD-L1 or anti-CTLA-4, was allowed, and more than 35% had some. Broader study findings: No antigen was identified for the clonally expanded peripheral T cells.

Clones were sequenced by immunoSEQ multiplex PCR, and TCRdb holds only the in-frame ones, with some missing. This repertoire shows 58,000 or so clones, around four fifths found once; its top ten account for approximately 4.5%. The genes are TRBV7-3 and TRBJ2-1; TRBD2 aligns across 11 bases. The receptor was derived from an adult with an advanced solid tumor such as melanoma, head and neck, liver or kidney cancer. Sequencing used CD4+ or CD8+ T cells sorted from blood, obtained in a trial of the OX40 agonist ivuxolimab. The CDR3 is CASSRTTSGMGGEQFF. CDR3 nucleotides: TGTGCCAGCAGCAGGACGACTAGCGGGATGGGAGGTGAGCAGTTCTTC.